This entry lists 22 T cell receptor beta chains sequenced from one sample in a study of naive and memory T cell subsets (dated by TCRdb to the late 2010s). Broader findings and caveats from the paper: Naive repertoires, especially CD8, contained a few larger clonotypes, possibly memory cells re-expressing CD45RA.

Their target antigens are unknown. Library preparation used UMI-ligation and nested PCR. The sequencer listed for this sample is Illumina MiSeq. The beta constant-region primer was an equimolar mix of two oligonucleotides covering both TRBC1 and TRBC2. The ligated cDNA went through four rounds of PCR with nested alpha and beta constant-region primers together with the SP2 primer. TCRdb reworked the public reads: Q25 trimming with fastp, MiXCR clone assembly, productive beta chains retained. Rows with one shared CDR3 protein collapse into an entry with the most common genes and DNA. The sample table shows more than 95,000 distinct CDR3 sequences, and 14% are seen once. Around 2.7% of the sample comes from the top ten. The sample comprised naive CD8+ T cells from blood. According to the study, the label for this sample's cell subset or site signals: naive T cells, CD45RA high CD27+. These receptors all stem from a human donor in good health.

The genes are TRBV6-2 or TRBV6-3 and TRBJ2-1; 7 bases are a match to TRBD1. V lost 6 bases and J lost 4; bases outside the gene matches: 6. The CDR3 loop spans 14 amino acids. Per the germline V gene, CDR1 is MNHEY and CDR2 is SVGEGT. CDR3 sequence (DNA): TGTGCCAGCAGGACAGGGTCGGGGTACAATGAGCAGTTCTTC. It codes for CASRTGSGYNEQFF.

This chain links TRBV12-3 or TRBV12-4 with TRBJ2-1; D is perhaps TRBD1 or TRBD2 (5 bases each). V lost 9 bases and J 9 bases, leaving 9 bases between the germline ends. CDR3 size: 10 residues. The CDR3 reads CASGGREQFF. The CDR3 region has the DNA TGTGCCAGTGGGGGTCGTGAGCAGTTCTTC.

This clonotype was found many times. The chain joins TRBV13 to TRBJ2-1; the match to TRBD1 covers 10 bases. This CDR3 comprises 16 residues. The J segment lost 3 bases and the V segment lost 4 bases, leaving 6 bases of the junction unmatched. Looked up from germline, CDR1 is PRHDT and CDR2 is FYEKMQ (reference sequence). The CDR3 DNA sequence: TGTGCCAGCAGCTCGGGCGGGACAGGGGACTACAATGAGCAGTTCTTC. This sequence encodes CASSSGGTGDYNEQFF.

The chain links TRBV6-5 to TRBJ2-1; D is unclear. The CDR3 is 16 amino acids. V lost 0 bases to trimming and J lost 3 bases, with 12 bases between them. Per germline, CDR1 MNHEY and CDR2 SVGAGI. CDR3 protein: CASSYSQAPYYNEQFF. The CDR3 bases are TGTGCCAGCAGTTACTCCCAGGCCCCCTACTACAATGAGCAGTTCTTC.

In this sample, this clonotype turned up many times. The chain uses TRBV28 and TRBJ2-3; the D is unclear. V was trimmed by 6 bases and J by 5 bases, leaving 12 bases between them. The germline V gene encodes CDR1 MDHEN and CDR2 SYDVKM. This CDR3 has 13 residues. CDR3 sequence (DNA): TGTGCCAGCAGCTTCCTGGGCCGAGATACGCAGTATTTT. Amino acids: CASSFLGRDTQYF.

The chain is built from TRBV3-1 and TRBJ1-2, with D unresolved. The germline gives CDR1 LGHDT, CDR2 YNNKEL (reference sequence). This CDR3 has 17 residues. V gave up 0 bases and J gave up 6 bases, with 20 bases separating them. CDR3 protein: CASSQDNWVGATNGYTF. The CDR3 DNA is TGTGCCAGCAGCCAAGATAATTGGGTTGGAGCTACTAATGGCTACACCTTC.

The chain is built from TRBV6-5 and TRBJ1-1; TRBD1 might be the D (6 bases). Germline values: CDR1 MNHEY, CDR2 SVGAGI. The CDR3 sequence is 13 residues long. V gave up 7 bases and J gave up 1 base, with 10 bases separating them. CDR3 sequence: CASTATGNTEAFF. CDR3 nucleotide sequence: TGTGCCAGCACCGCGACAGGGAACACTGAAGCTTTCTTT.

The J gene is TRBJ1-4, the V gene TRBV4-3; no firm D call. V lost 0 bases and J lost 0, with 5 bases in between. Germline loops: CDR1 LGHNA, CDR2 YSLEER. The CDR3 spans 15 residues. DNA of the CDR3: TGCGCCAGCAGCCAAGACAGCCCAACTAATGAAAAACTGTTTTTT. Residues: CASSQDSPTNEKLFF.

This chain joins TRBV9 and TRBJ2-3; D may be TRBD1 (6 bases). Trimming removed 1 base at V and 0 bases at J, with 15 bases between. Germline lookup yields CDR1 SGDLS and CDR2 YYNGEE. The CDR3 sequence is 17 residues long. The CDR3 sequence: CASSVWARQASTDTQYF. As DNA, the CDR3 is TGTGCCAGCAGCGTATGGGCCCGACAGGCCAGCACAGATACGCAGTATTTT.

This clonotype turned up a few times. CDR3 nucleotide sequence: TGTGCCATCAGTGATGAACCCCTCGAGGAGCAGTTCTTC. Residues: CAISDEPLEEQFF. The genes are TRBV10-3 and TRBJ2-1; D is undetermined. Trimming left V 3 bases short and J 10 bases short, with 13 bases between. Germline V gene data show CDR1 as ENHRY and CDR2 as SYGVKD. The CDR3 runs 13 residues.

The DNA for the CDR3 is TGTGCCAGCAGCTTAGTGGAATTCCGTGAAGAGACCCAGTACTTC. It encodes CASSLVEFREETQYF. The chain recombines TRBV7-6 with TRBJ2-5; no clear D. CDR1 and CDR2 (germline): SGHVS, FNYEAQ. This CDR3 comprises 15 residues. Trimming removed 1 base from V and 3 bases from J, with 12 bases in between.

This clonotype was recorded at least ten times. This chain connects TRBV4-3 to TRBJ2-3; D may be TRBD1 or TRBD2 (6 bases each). The V and J ends lost 5 bases and 6 bases respectively, with 15 bases between them. CDR1 is LGHNA and CDR2 is YSLEER in the germline V gene. This CDR3 contains 14 residues. CDR3 residues: CASSAGGGMDTQYF. CDR3 coding DNA: TGCGCCAGCAGCGCCGGAGGGGGGATGGATACGCAGTATTTT.

This clonotype appeared a few times. The rearrangement links TRBV4-2 to TRBJ2-7; 7 positions agree with TRBD2. The CDR3 is 14 residues long. Germline values: CDR1 LGHNA, CDR2 YNFKEQ. V trimming: 1 base; J trimming: 5 bases; junction bases outside the gene matches: 5. This CDR3 reads CASSQVSGGNEQYF. In nucleotides, the CDR3 is TGTGCCAGCAGCCAAGTTTCGGGAGGCAACGAGCAGTACTTC.

In this sample, this clonotype turned up a few times. The V call is TRBV24-1, the J call TRBJ1-1; D is possibly TRBD1 (5 bases). Germline lookup yields CDR1 KGHDR and CDR2 SFDVKD. CDR3 length: 17 residues. V was clipped by 1 base and J by 4 bases, with 18 bases between them. CDR3 nucleotide sequence: TGTGCCACCAGTGATTTTGACCCCTATCCGGGACTCACTGAAGCTTTCTTT. Residues: CATSDFDPYPGLTEAFF.

This clonotype was detected only a few times. The rearrangement joins TRBV28 to TRBJ2-3; weak D call: TRBD2 (6 bases). The CDR3 totals 13 residues. The V end was cut by 8 bases, the J end by 2 bases, with 11 bases between. Germline V gene sequence: CDR1 MDHEN, CDR2 SYDVKM. In nucleotides, the CDR3 is TGTGCCAGCCTAGGGGACTCCACAGATACGCAGTATTTT. This sequence encodes CASLGDSTDTQYF. The entire variable domain, with the rest obtained from reference TRBV28 and TRBJ2-3, is as follows: DVKVTQSSRYLVKRTGEKVFLECVQDMDHENMFWYRQDPGLGLRLIYFSYDVKMKEKGDIPEGYSVSREKKERFSLILESASTNQTSMYLCASLGDSTDTQYFGPGTRLTVL.

This clonotype was picked up a small number of times. The chain carries TRBV7-2 and TRBJ2-7, with D perhaps TRBD2 (6 bases). Germline V gene data show CDR1 as SGHTA and CDR2 as FQGNSA. The CDR3 consists of 15 residues. The ends were cut back, 1 base at V and 1 base at J, with 11 bases in the middle. The CDR3 sequence: CASSLDSAGSYEQYF. CDR3 DNA: TGTGCCAGCAGCTTAGATTCGGCGGGATCCTACGAGCAGTACTTC. Complete variable domain (other parts from reference TRBV7-2 and TRBJ2-7): GAGVSQSPSNKVTEKGKDVELRCDPISGHTALYWYRQSLGQGLEFLIYFQGNSAPDKSGLPSDRFSAERTGGSVSTLTIQRTQQEDSAVYLCASSLDSAGSYEQYFGPGTRLTVT.

This chain uses TRBV2 with TRBJ2-5; the D gene is possibly TRBD2 (6 bases). CDR3 size: 15 residues. V was pared by 0 bases and J by 4 bases, with 12 bases between. CDR1 is SNHLY, CDR2 FYNNEI, per germline. The CDR3 loop is CASSEAASDGETQYF. The CDR3 DNA reads TGTGCCAGCAGTGAAGCGGCTAGCGACGGAGAGACCCAGTACTTC. Filled out from reference TRBV2 and TRBJ2-5, the complete variable domain reads EPEVTQTPSHQVTQMGQEVILRCVPISNHLYFYWYRQILGQKVEFLVSFYNNEISEKSEIFDDQFSVERPDGSNFTLKIRSTKLEDSAMYFCASSEAASDGETQYFGPGTRLLVL.

In this sample, this clonotype turned up a few times. This chain links TRBV7-8 with TRBJ1-6; D gene unclear. Trimming cost V 6 bases and J 9 bases, with 15 bases left between them. The CDR3 extends over 14 amino acids. Germline V lookup: CDR1 SGHVS, CDR2 FQNEAQ. CDR3 bases: TGTGCCAGCAGTCCCCAGGAAGTGATTTCACCCCTCCACTTT. Protein sequence: CASSPQEVISPLHF.

This clonotype occurred many times. CDR3 residues: CATRTERDEQFF. The CDR3 coding sequence is TGTGCCACCCGGACTGAACGCGATGAGCAGTTCTTC. The chain combines TRBV28 with TRBJ2-1; tentatively, D is TRBD2 (5 bases). Germline CDR1 and CDR2: MDHEN and SYDVKM. Trimming took 10 bases from V and 8 from J, leaving 15 bases between them. The CDR3 length is 12 residues. Full variable domain (remainder filled in from reference TRBV28 and TRBJ2-1): DVKVTQSSRYLVKRTGEKVFLECVQDMDHENMFWYRQDPGLGLRLIYFSYDVKMKEKGDIPEGYSVSREKKERFSLILESASTNQTSMYLCATRTERDEQFFGPGTRLTVL.

This clonotype came up a few times. The chain is built from TRBV20-1 and TRBJ1-5, with D possibly matching TRBD1 (5 bases). V lost 5 bases and J 3 bases, leaving 23 bases between the germline ends. This CDR3 spans 17 amino acids. Germline CDR1 DFQATT, CDR2 SNEGSKA (reference sequence). The DNA of the CDR3 is TGCAGTGCTCCGGGGGGAGGGGCGACCACGGACAATCAGCCCCAGCATTTT. Amino acids: CSAPGGGATTDNQPQHF.

The chain is built from TRBV4-3 and TRBJ2-3; 9 bases map to TRBD2. CDR3 length: 18 residues. V lost 1 base, J lost 6 bases, and 14 bases stayed unmatched. Germline CDR1 and CDR2: LGHNA and YSLEER. CDR3 in amino acids: CASSQGVVASGVVDTQYF. CDR3 nucleotides: TGCGCCAGCAGCCAAGGAGTGGTGGCTAGCGGGGTGGTGGATACGCAGTATTTT.

This clonotype has at least ten counts. CDR3 DNA: TGCGCCAGCAGCCATGACAGGGGGTACGAGCAGTACTTC. This encodes CASSHDRGYEQYF. The V gene is TRBV4-3, the J gene TRBJ2-7, with 9 bases that match TRBD1. V lost 3 bases, J lost 4 bases, and 1 base stayed unmatched. The CDR3 has 13 residues. Germline values: CDR1 LGHNA, CDR2 YSLEER.